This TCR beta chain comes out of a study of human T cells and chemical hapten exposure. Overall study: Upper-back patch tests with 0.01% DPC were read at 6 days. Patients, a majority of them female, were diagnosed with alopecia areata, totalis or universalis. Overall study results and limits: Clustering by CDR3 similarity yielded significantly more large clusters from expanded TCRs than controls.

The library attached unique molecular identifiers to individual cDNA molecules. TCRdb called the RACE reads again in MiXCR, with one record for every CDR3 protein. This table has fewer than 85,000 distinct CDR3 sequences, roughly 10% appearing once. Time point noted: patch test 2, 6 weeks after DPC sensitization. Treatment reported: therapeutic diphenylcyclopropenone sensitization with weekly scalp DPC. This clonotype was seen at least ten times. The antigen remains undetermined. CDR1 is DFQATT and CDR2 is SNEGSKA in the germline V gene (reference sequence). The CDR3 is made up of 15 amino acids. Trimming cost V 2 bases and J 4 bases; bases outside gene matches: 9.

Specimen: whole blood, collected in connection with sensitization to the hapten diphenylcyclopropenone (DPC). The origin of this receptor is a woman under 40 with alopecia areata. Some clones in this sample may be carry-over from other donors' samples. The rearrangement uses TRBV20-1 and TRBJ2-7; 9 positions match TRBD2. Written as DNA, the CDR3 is TGCAGTGCTAGAAAGGGGGCTAGCGGGATTTACGAGCAGTACTTC. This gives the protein CSARKGASGIYEQYF.